This T cell receptor beta chain comes out of a study of human CD8 memory T cell subsets. A word on this clonotype: Its antigen is not known.

Stem-like memory CD8+ T cells (TSTEM) were CCR7+ PD-1- TIGIT-. The germline V gene has CDR1 DFQATT and CDR2 SNEGSKA (reference sequence). The CDR3 runs to 13 residues. The study's findings and limits: It was suggested by Chao1 estimates that stem-like memory T cells were more diverse than precursor exhausted T cells. High, similar diversity marked stem-like memory and precursor exhausted T cells but not effector memory cells.

Construction of TCR beta libraries was accomplished by means of UMI-labeled 5' RACE. As processed by the authors: Functional CDR3 beta clonotype counts ranged from roughly 2,800 to 20,000 in each TCR beta library. One entry per CDR3 protein, without DNA, is what TCRdb gives after re-calling the 5' RACE reads. Clone size and V and J calls follow TCRdb, not the original study. The listing contains thousands of distinct CDR3 sequences. This chain connects TRBV20-1 to TRBJ2-7; TCRdb picks TRBD1, but there is no DNA to check that call. Sequencing was carried out using CD8+ stem-like memory T cells (TSCM and TCM) sorted from PBMCs. Subset noted: stem-like memory CD8 T cells (TSTEM), CCR7+ PD-1- TIGIT-. The TCR sequence derives from a human donor in good health. The CDR3 region is CSARTGFDYEQYF.